What follows are 25 T cell receptor beta chains derived from one specimen sequenced in a study of Ad26.COV2.S vaccination and SARS-CoV-2 variants. As to treatment: 19 received Ad26.COV2.S at low or high dose, single or two shots; 5 received placebo; per-sample allocation not given. Day 63 after the first injection of vaccine or placebo was the sampling time. This table comes from immunoSEQ multiplex PCR, and its TCRdb copy is limited to in-frame clones, with some not included. The table lists 350,000 to 500,000 clones, roughly 89% of them singletons. Here the sequenced sample was peripheral blood, taken in a trial of Ad26.COV2.S vaccine versus placebo. The receptor source for this set is a person aged 18 to 65 who received the Ad26.COV2.S COVID-19 vaccine or a placebo.

The J gene is TRBJ2-6, the V gene TRBV4-2; the D gene could be TRBD1 or TRBD2 (5 bases each). The germline V and J ends were trimmed by 1 base and 2 bases, with 12 bases remaining between them. The germline CDR1 and CDR2 sequences are LGHNA and YNFKEQ. The length of the CDR3 is 17 residues. The CDR3 DNA reads as TGTGCCAGCAGCCAAGTAAATCGGGGCGCTGGGGCCAACGTCCTGACTTTC. It is translated as CASSQVNRGAGANVLTF.

This chain uses TRBV7-9 with TRBJ2-1, with D unresolved. Germline V gene lookup returns CDR1 SEHNR and CDR2 FQNEAQ (reference sequence). Deletions cut 2 bases from V and 4 bases from J, with 9 bases between. The CDR3 covers 14 residues. The CDR3 region is CASSLSGKYNEQFF. The CDR3 bases are TGTGCCAGCAGCTTATCTGGCAAGTACAATGAGCAGTTCTTC. Full variable domain (remainder filled in from reference TRBV7-9 and TRBJ2-1): DTGVSQNPRHKITKRGQNVTFRCDPISEHNRLYWYRQTLGQGPEFLTYFQNEAQLEKSRLLSDRFSAERPKGSFSTLEIQRTEQGDSAMYLCASSLSGKYNEQFFGPGTRLTVL.

This chain uses TRBV6-5 with TRBJ2-5; 10 nucleotides match TRBD2. The junction had 9 bases not matched to a gene; V was cut back by 9 bases and J by 5 bases. Germline CDR1 and CDR2: MNHEY and SVGAGI. The CDR3 contains 14 residues. CDR3: CASASGGSWETQYF. In DNA form, the CDR3 reads TGTGCCAGTGCTAGCGGGGGTAGCTGGGAGACCCAGTACTTC.

A single count supports this clone. The chain has TRBV5-4 and TRBJ2-2; 7 positions agree with TRBD2. Germline CDR1 is SGHNT and CDR2 is YYREEE (reference sequence). The ends lost 0 bases at V and 1 base at J; junction bases unmatched: 9. The CDR3 has 18 residues. CDR3 coding DNA: TGTGCCAGCAGCTTGGGGTTGGGAGGGCACCGGAACACCGGGGAGCTGTTTTTT. It specifies CASSLGLGGHRNTGELFF.

The chain links TRBV7-8 to TRBJ1-5; D ambiguous. The CDR3 covers 16 residues. Germline V gene lookup returns CDR1 SGHVS and CDR2 FQNEAQ. Trimming took 2 bases from V and 4 from J, leaving 15 bases between them. Here the CDR3 reads CASSLPERGRNQPQHF. CDR3 coding DNA: TGTGCCAGCAGCTTACCCGAGCGGGGTAGAAATCAGCCCCAGCATTTT.

The gene calls are TRBV19 and TRBJ1-6; D might be TRBD1 (6 bases). Trimming cost V 8 bases and J 10 bases, with 18 bases left between them. Looked up from germline, CDR1 is LNHDA and CDR2 is SQIVND (reference sequence). The CDR3 consists of 14 residues. This CDR3 is CASAPIGGFSPLHF. For the CDR3, the DNA is TGTGCCAGTGCACCAATAGGGGGTTTCTCACCCCTCCACTTT.

This sequence joins TRBV5-1 and TRBJ2-1; 10 bases are shared with TRBD2. Germline loops: CDR1 SGHRS, CDR2 YFSETQ. V was clipped by 4 bases and J by 4 bases; unmatched bases: 5. The CDR3 extends over 15 amino acids. The CDR3 here is CASSPGTSAYNEQFF. The CDR3 region has the DNA TGCGCCAGCAGCCCCGGGACTAGCGCTTACAATGAGCAGTTCTTC.

The chain links TRBV9 to TRBJ2-3; 7 positions agree with TRBD2. CDR1 and CDR2 from the germline V gene are SGDLS and YYNGEE. V lost 0 bases to trimming and J lost 7 bases; unmatched junction nucleotides: 8. This CDR3 has 15 residues. The CDR3 protein is CASSVVEGGPNTQYF. In nucleotides, the CDR3 is TGTGCCAGCAGCGTAGTAGAGGGAGGGCCCAATACGCAGTATTTT.

V gene TRBV2 combines with J gene TRBJ2-5; perhaps TRBD2 as D (6 bases). The CDR3 is made up of 14 amino acids. The germline gives CDR1 SNHLY, CDR2 FYNNEI. V dropped 5 bases and J dropped 2 bases, with 12 bases sitting between them. The CDR3 here is CASSFLAPQETQYF. The CDR3 DNA sequence: TGTGCCAGCAGTTTCCTAGCGCCACAAGAGACCCAGTACTTC.

Turning to this clone: This sample also contains other DNA sequences that code for the same CDR3. The V gene is TRBV9, the J gene TRBJ2-2, with unresolved D. The CDR3 spans 11 residues. The V gene lost 1 base and the J gene lost 5 bases, with 0 bases spanning the gap. Germline CDR1 is SGDLS and CDR2 is YYNGEE. CDR3: CASSVTGELFF. The DNA for the CDR3 is TGTGCCAGCAGCGTAACCGGGGAGCTGTTTTTT.

The chain is built from TRBV6-2 or TRBV6-3 and TRBJ1-2; a possible D gene is TRBD1 (5 bases). The CDR3 sequence is 15 residues long. Trimming removed 5 bases at V and 4 bases at J, with 17 bases between. Germline V gene lookup returns CDR1 MNHEY and CDR2 SVGEGT. In DNA, the CDR3 is TGTGCCAGCAGTCGACTGGGTCAGGGATCCTATGGCTACACCTTC. This encodes CASSRLGQGSYGYTF.

The chain joins TRBV5-1 to TRBJ2-3; 12 bases match TRBD2. This CDR3 region has 15 residues. The V gene end was trimmed by 4 bases and the J gene end by 6 bases; junction bases not matched to a gene: 6. Germline-derived CDR1 and CDR2 are SGHRS and YFSETQ. The CDR3 coding sequence is TGCGCCAGCAGCCCGGTCGGGACTAGCGGGGATACGCAGTATTTT. It encodes CASSPVGTSGDTQYF.

The chain combines TRBV7-6 with TRBJ2-2; 7 bases align to TRBD2. The CDR3 has 16 residues. The V and J ends lost 4 bases and 5 bases, in that order; junction bases with no gene match: 10. Germline V gives CDR1 SGHVS, CDR2 FNYEAQ. The CDR3 sequence: CASSSTSAVGTGELFF. CDR3 DNA: TGTGCCAGCAGCTCCACTAGCGCCGTTGGGACCGGGGAGCTGTTTTTT. The full variable domain, completed using reference TRBV7-6 and TRBJ2-2, is GAGVSQSPRYKVTKRGQDVALRCDPISGHVSLYWYRQALGQGPEFLTYFNYEAQQDKSGLPNDRFSAERPEGSISTLTIQRTEQRDSAMYRCASSSTSAVGTGELFFGEGSRLTVL.

This clone was recorded a few times. This chain links TRBV20-1 with TRBJ1-6; D gene unclear. This CDR3 has 12 residues. With 3 bases removed from V and 7 bases from J, the gap between germline ends came to 7 bases. Germline CDR1 is DFQATT and CDR2 is SNEGSKA (reference sequence). Here the CDR3 reads CSASRKNSPLHF. CDR3 coding DNA: TGCAGTGCTAGTCGAAAGAATTCACCCCTCCACTTT.

This clone was picked up a small number of times. The chain uses TRBV5-6 and TRBJ1-4, with 8 bases lining up with TRBD1. Trimming cost V 3 bases and J 7 bases; bases outside gene matches: 8. CDR1 and CDR2 from the germline V gene are SGHDT and YYEEEE. The CDR3 runs 15 residues. The CDR3 nucleotides read TGTGCCAGCAGCTCCCTCCAGGGGGCGCGTGAAAAACTGTTTTTT. Translated: CASSSLQGAREKLFF.

The chain is built from TRBV5-1 and TRBJ2-1; D is ambiguous. V was pared by 4 bases and J by 4 bases, with 9 bases between. The length of the CDR3 is 13 residues. Germline V gene data show CDR1 as SGHRS and CDR2 as YFSETQ. CDR3 bases: TGCGCCAGCAGCCCCCAGATATACAATGAGCAGTTCTTC. This gives the protein CASSPQIYNEQFF.

The chain uses TRBV13 and TRBJ2-2; tentative D call: TRBD1 (6 bases). The V end was cut by 7 bases, the J end by 7 bases, with 13 bases between. The germline V gene encodes CDR1 PRHDT and CDR2 FYEKMQ (reference sequence). This CDR3 region has 13 residues. CDR3 region: CASNQRGFGELFF. The CDR3 bases are TGTGCCAGCAACCAGAGGGGGTTCGGGGAGCTGTTTTTT. The variable domain in full, with the rest retrieved from reference TRBV13 and TRBJ2-2, is AAGVIQSPRHLIKEKRETATLKCYPIPRHDTVYWYQQGPGQDPQFLISFYEKMQSDKGSIPDRFSAQQFSDYHSELNMSSLELGDSALYFCASNQRGFGELFFGEGSRLTVL.

J is TRBJ2-1 and V is TRBV13, with 10 bases fitting TRBD2. CDR1 PRHDT and CDR2 FYEKMQ come from the germline V gene (reference sequence). This CDR3 contains 18 residues. V trimming: 3 bases; J trimming: 6 bases; junction bases outside the gene matches: 14. The CDR3 sequence is CASSFQLAGPLGFNEQFF. The CDR3 coding sequence is TGTGCCAGCAGCTTTCAACTAGCGGGGCCACTAGGCTTCAATGAGCAGTTCTTC.

This clone has a handful of counts. The chain uses TRBV30 and TRBJ1-2; TRBD1 matches 10 bases. This CDR3 spans 15 amino acids. V shed 1 base, J shed 3 bases, and the junction held 5 bases outside the gene matches. CDR1 and CDR2 from the germline V gene are GTSNPN and SVGIG (reference sequence). CDR3 DNA sequence: TGTGCCTGGAGTGCCGGGACAGGGGATTACTATGGCTACACCTTC. Translation: CAWSAGTGDYYGYTF.

The rearrangement links TRBV7-3 to TRBJ2-7; maybe TRBD2 (6 bases). Between the trimmed V and J ends, which lost 2 bases and 6 bases, there was a span of 11 bases. The CDR3 has 13 amino acids. Germline CDR1 and CDR2: SGHTA and FQGTGA. The CDR3 DNA follows: TGTGCCAGCAGCTTACGACGGGGGACCGAGCAGTACTTC. It is translated as CASSLRRGTEQYF.

V usage is TRBV4-1 and J usage is TRBJ1-2; D is possibly TRBD1 (5 bases). V lost 0 bases to trimming and J lost 3 bases, with 11 bases between them. CDR1 is MGHRA, CDR2 YSYEKL, per germline. This CDR3 spans 15 amino acids. CDR3 bases: TGCGCCAGCAGCCAAGACAGGGTTTGGGACTATGGCTACACCTTC. Translated: CASSQDRVWDYGYTF.

V is TRBV18 and J is TRBJ1-1; maybe TRBD1 (5 bases). The CDR3 is made up of 15 amino acids. Germline CDR1 KGHSH, CDR2 LQKENI. Trimming removed 3 bases from V and 10 bases from J, with 21 bases in between. The CDR3 DNA follows: TGTGCCAGCTCACCGAACGGGGCCCCGACTGAAAGAGCTTTCTTT. Its translation is CASSPNGAPTERAFF.

The CDR3 loop reads CASSPDREDVQYF. In DNA form, the CDR3 reads TGTGCCAGCTCACCAGACAGGGAGGACGTGCAGTACTTC. The rearrangement links TRBV18 to TRBJ2-7, with TRBD1 as a possible D gene (7 bases). The CDR3 covers 13 residues. The germline V and J ends were trimmed by 2 bases and 9 bases, with 14 bases remaining between them. Germline CDR1 KGHSH, CDR2 LQKENI.

The chain recombines TRBV6-2 or TRBV6-3 with TRBJ2-3, with 8 bases that match TRBD1. Trimming cost V 6 bases and J 6 bases; bases outside gene matches: 14. The CDR3 runs to 16 residues. The germline V gene encodes CDR1 MNHEY and CDR2 SVGEGT. The chain's CDR3 is CASSPQGYRGMDTQYF. CDR3 coding DNA: TGTGCCAGCAGCCCCCAGGGGTACAGGGGGATGGATACGCAGTATTTT.

The chain has TRBV5-1 and TRBJ2-5; D call uncertain. Germline CDR1 and CDR2: SGHRS and YFSETQ. V shed 5 bases and J shed 5 bases, with 13 bases lying between them. The CDR3 contains 13 residues. The chain's CDR3 is CASSPQETETQYF. The CDR3 coding sequence is TGCGCCAGCAGTCCTCAGGAGACTGAGACCCAGTACTTC.